In this sample, the clone carrying this T cell receptor beta chain turned up once. Germline and junction disagree at one end, which may indicate a read error. Germline V lookup: CDR1 SGHAT, CDR2 FQNNGV. CDR3 length: 14 residues. Then a second PCR, running roughly 7 to 11 cycles, was carried out with a sample-barcoded 5' primer and a J-beta primer mix. All samples gave at least 3 million CDR3-containing paired-end reads. A single record per CDR3 protein comes from TCRdb applying MiXCR to the 5' RACE reads. The sample records about 780,000 distinct CDR3 sequences, 35% to 60% being singletons. This sample is drawn from a study of blood T cells in healthy people across ages.

The chain employs TRBV11-2 and TRBJ2-3; D ambiguous. The TCR sequence derives from an elderly man in good health. The sample consisted of blood. CDR3 in amino acids: CGSSLSPYTDTQYF. The CDR3, as DNA: TGTGGCAGCAGCTTATCTCCCTACACAGATACGCAGTATTTT. The full variable domain, rest sourced from reference TRBV11-2 and TRBJ2-3, is EAGVAQSPRYKIIEKRQSVAFWCNPISGHATLYWYQQILGQGPKLLIQFQNNGVVDDSQLPKDRFSAERLKGVDSTLKIQPAKLEDSAVYLCGSSLSPYTDTQYFGPGTRLTVL.